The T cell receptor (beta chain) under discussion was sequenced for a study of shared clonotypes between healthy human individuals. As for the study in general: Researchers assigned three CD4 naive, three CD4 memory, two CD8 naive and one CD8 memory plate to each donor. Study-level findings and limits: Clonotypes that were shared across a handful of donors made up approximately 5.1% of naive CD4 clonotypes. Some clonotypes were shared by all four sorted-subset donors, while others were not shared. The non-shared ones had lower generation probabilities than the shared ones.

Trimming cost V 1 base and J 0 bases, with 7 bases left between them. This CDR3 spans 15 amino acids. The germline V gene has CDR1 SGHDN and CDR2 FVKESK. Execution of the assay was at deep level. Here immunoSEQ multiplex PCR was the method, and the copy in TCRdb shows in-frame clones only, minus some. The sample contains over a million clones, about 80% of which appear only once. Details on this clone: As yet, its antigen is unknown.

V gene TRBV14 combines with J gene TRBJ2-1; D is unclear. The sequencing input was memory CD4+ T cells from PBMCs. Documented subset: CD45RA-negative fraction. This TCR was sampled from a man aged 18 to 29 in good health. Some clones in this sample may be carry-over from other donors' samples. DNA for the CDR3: TGTGCCAGCAGCCAAGGTCCCTACTCCTACAATGAGCAGTTCTTC. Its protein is CASSQGPYSYNEQFF.